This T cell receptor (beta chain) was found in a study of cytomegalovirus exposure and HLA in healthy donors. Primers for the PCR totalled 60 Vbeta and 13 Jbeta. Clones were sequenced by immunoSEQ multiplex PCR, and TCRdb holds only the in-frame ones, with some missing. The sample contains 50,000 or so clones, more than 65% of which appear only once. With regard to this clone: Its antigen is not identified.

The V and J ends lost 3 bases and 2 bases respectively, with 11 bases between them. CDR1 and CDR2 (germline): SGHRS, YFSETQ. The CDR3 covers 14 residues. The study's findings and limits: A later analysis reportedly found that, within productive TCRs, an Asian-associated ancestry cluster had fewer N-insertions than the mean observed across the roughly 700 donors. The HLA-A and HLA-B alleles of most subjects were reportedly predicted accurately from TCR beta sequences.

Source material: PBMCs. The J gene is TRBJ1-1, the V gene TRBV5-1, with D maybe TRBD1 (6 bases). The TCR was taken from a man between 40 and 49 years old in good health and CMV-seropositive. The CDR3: CASSSGQSNTEAFF. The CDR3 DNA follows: TGCGCCAGCAGCTCAGGACAGTCTAACACTGAAGCTTTCTTT. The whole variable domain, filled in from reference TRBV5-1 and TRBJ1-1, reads KAGVTQTPRYLIKTRGQQVTLSCSPISGHRSVSWYQQTPGQGLQFLFEYFSETQRNKGNFPGRFSGRQFSNSRSEMNVSTLELGDSALYLCASSSGQSNTEAFFGQGTRLTVV.